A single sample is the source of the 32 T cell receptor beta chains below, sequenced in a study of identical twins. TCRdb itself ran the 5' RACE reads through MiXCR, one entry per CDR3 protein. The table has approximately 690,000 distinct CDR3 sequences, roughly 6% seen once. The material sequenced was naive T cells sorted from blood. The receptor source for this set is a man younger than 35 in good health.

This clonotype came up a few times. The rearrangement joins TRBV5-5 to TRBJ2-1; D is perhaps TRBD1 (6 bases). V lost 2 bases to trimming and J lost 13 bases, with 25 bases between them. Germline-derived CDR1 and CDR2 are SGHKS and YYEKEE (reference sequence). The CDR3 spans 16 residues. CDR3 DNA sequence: TGTGCCAGCAGCTTAACACCCGGGACACTAGGGCAGGATCAGTTCTTC. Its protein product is CASSLTPGTLGQDQFF.

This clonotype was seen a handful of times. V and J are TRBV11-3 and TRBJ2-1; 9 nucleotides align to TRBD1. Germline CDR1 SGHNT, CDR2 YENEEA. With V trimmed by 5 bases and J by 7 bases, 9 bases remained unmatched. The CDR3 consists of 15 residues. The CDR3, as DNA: TGTGCCAGCAGCAGGGACAGGGTCAGTTTGAATGAGCAGTTCTTC. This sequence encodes CASSRDRVSLNEQFF.

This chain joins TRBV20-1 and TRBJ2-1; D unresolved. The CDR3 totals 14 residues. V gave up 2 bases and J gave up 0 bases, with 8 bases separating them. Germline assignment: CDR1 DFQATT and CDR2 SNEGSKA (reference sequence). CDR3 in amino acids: CSARSPGSYNEQFF. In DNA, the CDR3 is TGCAGTGCTAGATCCCCGGGCTCCTACAATGAGCAGTTCTTC.

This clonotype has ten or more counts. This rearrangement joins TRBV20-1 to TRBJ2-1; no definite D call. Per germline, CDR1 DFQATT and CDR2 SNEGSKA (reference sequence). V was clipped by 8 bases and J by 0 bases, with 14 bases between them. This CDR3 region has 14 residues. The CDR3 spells CSRRTPRSYNEQFF. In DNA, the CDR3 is TGCAGTCGAAGGACCCCCCGCTCCTACAATGAGCAGTTCTTC.

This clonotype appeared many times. CDR3 sequence: CAISDPSGTDTQYF. The CDR3 DNA reads as TGTGCCATCAGTGACCCTAGCGGCACAGATACGCAGTATTTT. The V and J genes are TRBV10-3 and TRBJ2-3; tentatively, D is TRBD2 (6 bases). CDR3 size: 14 residues. Germline V gene data show CDR1 as ENHRY and CDR2 as SYGVKD. Trimming removed 3 bases from V and 1 base from J, with 8 bases in between.

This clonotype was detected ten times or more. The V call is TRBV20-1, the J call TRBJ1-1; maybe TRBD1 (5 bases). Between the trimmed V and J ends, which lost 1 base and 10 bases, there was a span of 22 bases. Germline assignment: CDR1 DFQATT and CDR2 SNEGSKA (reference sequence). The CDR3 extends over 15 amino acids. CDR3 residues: CSARGSGDRALGAFF. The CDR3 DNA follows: TGCAGTGCTAGAGGGTCTGGGGACCGAGCCCTGGGAGCTTTCTTT.

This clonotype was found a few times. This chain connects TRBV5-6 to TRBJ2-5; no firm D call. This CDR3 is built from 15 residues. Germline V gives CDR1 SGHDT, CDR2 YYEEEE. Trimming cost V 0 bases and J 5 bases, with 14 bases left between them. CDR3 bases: TGTGCCAGCAGCTTGGCAATAGTCTATAAGGAGACCCAGTACTTC. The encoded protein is CASSLAIVYKETQYF.

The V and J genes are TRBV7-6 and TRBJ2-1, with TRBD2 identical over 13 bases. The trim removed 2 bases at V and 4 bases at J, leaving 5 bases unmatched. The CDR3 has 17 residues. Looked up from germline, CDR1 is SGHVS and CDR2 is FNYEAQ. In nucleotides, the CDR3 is TGTGCCAGCAGCTTAAGGACTAGCGGGAGTCGGTACAATGAGCAGTTCTTC. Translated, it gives CASSLRTSGSRYNEQFF. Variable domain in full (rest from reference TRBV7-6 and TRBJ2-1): GAGVSQSPRYKVTKRGQDVALRCDPISGHVSLYWYRQALGQGPEFLTYFNYEAQQDKSGLPNDRFSAERPEGSISTLTIQRTEQRDSAMYRCASSLRTSGSRYNEQFFGPGTRLTVL.

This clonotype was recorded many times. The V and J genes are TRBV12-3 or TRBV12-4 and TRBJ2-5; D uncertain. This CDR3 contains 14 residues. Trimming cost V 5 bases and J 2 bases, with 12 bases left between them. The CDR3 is CASSLSRSQETQYF. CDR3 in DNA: TGTGCCAGCAGTCTGTCTAGATCTCAAGAGACCCAGTACTTC.

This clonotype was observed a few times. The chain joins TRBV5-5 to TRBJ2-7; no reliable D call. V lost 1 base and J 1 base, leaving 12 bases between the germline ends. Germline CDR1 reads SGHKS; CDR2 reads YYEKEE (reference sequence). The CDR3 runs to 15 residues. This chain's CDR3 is CASSLKHLVSYEQYV. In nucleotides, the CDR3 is TGTGCCAGCAGCTTGAAACACCTGGTATCCTACGAGCAGTACGTC.

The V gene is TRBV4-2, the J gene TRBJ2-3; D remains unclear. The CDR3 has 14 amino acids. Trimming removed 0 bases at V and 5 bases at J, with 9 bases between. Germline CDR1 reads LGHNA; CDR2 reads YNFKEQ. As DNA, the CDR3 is TGTGCCAGCAGCCAAGATGGTAGTAAAGATACGCAGTATTTT. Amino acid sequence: CASSQDGSKDTQYF.

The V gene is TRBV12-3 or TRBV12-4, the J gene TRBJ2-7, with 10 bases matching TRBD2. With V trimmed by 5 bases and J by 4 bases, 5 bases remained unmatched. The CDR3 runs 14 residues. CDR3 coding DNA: TGTGCCAGCAGTCAACTAGCGGGACCGTACGAGCAGTACTTC. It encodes CASSQLAGPYEQYF.

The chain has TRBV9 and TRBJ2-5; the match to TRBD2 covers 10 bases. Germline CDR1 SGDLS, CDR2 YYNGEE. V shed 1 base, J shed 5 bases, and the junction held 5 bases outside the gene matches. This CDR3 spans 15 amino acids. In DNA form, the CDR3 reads TGTGCCAGCAGCGTAAGAGCGGGAGGGGCGGAGACCCAGTACTTC. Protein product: CASSVRAGGAETQYF.

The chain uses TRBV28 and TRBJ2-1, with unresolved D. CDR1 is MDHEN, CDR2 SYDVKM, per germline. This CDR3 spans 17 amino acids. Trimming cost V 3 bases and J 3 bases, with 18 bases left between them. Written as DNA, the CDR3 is TGTGCCAGCAGTTTTGGGCCCTCCCCCCGAAACTACAATGAGCAGTTCTTC. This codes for CASSFGPSPRNYNEQFF.

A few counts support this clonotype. CDR3 region: CASSARLPGLAGVANNDEQFF. CDR3 nucleotide sequence: TGTGCCAGCAGCGCACGTCTTCCGGGACTAGCGGGAGTTGCCAACAATGATGAGCAGTTCTTC. V is TRBV11-1 and J is TRBJ2-1, with 14 positions matching TRBD2. Trimming removed 5 bases from V and 8 bases from J; junction bases left unmatched: 23. Germline values: CDR1 SGHAT, CDR2 FQDESV (reference sequence). CDR3 length: 21 residues.

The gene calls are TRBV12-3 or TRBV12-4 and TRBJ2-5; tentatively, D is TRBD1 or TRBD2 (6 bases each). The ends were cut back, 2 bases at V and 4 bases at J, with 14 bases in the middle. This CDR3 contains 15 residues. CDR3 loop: CASSLNRGGGETQYF. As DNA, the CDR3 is TGTGCCAGCAGTTTAAATCGCGGAGGGGGAGAGACCCAGTACTTC.

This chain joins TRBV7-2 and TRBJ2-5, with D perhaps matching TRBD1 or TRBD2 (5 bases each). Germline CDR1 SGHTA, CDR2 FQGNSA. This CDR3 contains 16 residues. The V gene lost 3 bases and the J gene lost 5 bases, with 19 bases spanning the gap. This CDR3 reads CASSFRGRKGLETQYF. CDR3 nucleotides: TGTGCCAGCAGCTTCCGGGGCCGTAAGGGGTTGGAGACCCAGTACTTC.

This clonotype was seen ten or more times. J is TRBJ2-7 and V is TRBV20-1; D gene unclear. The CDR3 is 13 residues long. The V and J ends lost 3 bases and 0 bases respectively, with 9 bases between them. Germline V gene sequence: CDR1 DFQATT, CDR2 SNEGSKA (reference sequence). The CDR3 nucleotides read TGCAGTGCTAGTATGGTAAGCTCCTACGAGCAGTACGTC. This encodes CSASMVSSYEQYV.

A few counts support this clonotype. This chain's CDR3 is CASSLTPGYRDEQFF. DNA for the CDR3: TGCGCCAGCAGCTTGACCCCGGGATATAGGGATGAGCAGTTCTTC. The gene calls are TRBV5-1 and TRBJ2-1; TRBD2 is a possible D gene (5 bases). Trimming took off 1 base at V and 8 bases at J, with 16 bases between the two ends. The CDR3 extends over 15 amino acids. Germline CDR1 and CDR2: SGHRS and YFSETQ.

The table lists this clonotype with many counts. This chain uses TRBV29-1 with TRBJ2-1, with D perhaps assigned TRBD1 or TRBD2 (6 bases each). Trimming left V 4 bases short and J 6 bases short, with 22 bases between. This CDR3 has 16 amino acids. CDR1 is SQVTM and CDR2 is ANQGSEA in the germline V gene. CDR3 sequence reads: CSVVTGTPPYPNEQFF. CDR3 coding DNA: TGCAGCGTTGTCACAGGGACTCCTCCCTACCCCAATGAGCAGTTCTTC.

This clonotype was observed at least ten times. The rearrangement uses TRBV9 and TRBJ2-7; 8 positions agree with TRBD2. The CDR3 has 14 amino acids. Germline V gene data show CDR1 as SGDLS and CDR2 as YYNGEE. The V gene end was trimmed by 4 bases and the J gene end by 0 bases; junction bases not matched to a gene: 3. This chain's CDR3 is CASSLTSASYEQYF. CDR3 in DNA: TGTGCCAGCAGCCTGACTAGCGCCTCCTACGAGCAGTACTTC.

CDR3 in amino acids: CASSWGDRVAYEQYF. The DNA for the CDR3 is TGCGCCAGCAGCTGGGGGGACAGGGTTGCCTACGAGCAGTACTTC. This rearrangement joins TRBV5-1 to TRBJ2-7, with 9 bases lining up with TRBD1. J was trimmed by 2 bases and V by 3 bases; bases with no gene match: 6. Germline V gene data show CDR1 as SGHRS and CDR2 as YFSETQ. CDR3 length equals 15 residues.

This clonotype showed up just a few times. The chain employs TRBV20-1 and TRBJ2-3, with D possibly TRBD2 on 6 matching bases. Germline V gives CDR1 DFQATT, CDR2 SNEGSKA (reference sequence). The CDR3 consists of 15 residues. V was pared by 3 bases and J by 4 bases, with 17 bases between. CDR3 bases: TGCAGTGCTAGGGAATTGACTAGTGAGGCAGATACGCAGTATTTT. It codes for CSARELTSEADTQYF.

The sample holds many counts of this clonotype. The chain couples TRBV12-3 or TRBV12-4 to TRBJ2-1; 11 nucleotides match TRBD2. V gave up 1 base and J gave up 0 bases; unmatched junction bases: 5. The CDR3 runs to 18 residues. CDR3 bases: TGTGCCAGCAGTTTAGGACTAGCGGGGAGGGTCTCCTACAATGAGCAGTTCTTC. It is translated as CASSLGLAGRVSYNEQFF.

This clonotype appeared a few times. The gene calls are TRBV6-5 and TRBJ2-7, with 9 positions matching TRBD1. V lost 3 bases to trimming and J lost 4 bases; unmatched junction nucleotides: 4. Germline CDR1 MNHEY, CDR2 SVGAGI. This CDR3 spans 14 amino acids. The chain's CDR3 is CASSYGGQGYEQYV. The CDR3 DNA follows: TGTGCCAGCAGTTATGGCGGACAGGGGTACGAGCAGTACGTC.

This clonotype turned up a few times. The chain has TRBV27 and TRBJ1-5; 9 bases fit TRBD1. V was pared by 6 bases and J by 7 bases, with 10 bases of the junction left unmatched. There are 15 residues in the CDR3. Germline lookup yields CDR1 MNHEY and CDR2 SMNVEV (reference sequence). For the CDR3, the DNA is TGTGCCAGCAGCAGCGGGGACAGGGTGGTGCAGCCCCAGCATTTT. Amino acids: CASSSGDRVVQPQHF.

CDR3 loop: CASSQVVGLAGAEQFF. The CDR3 region has the DNA TGCGCCAGCAGCCAAGTTGTGGGACTAGCGGGAGCTGAGCAGTTCTTC. This chain connects TRBV4-1 to TRBJ2-1; 14 bases fit TRBD2. This CDR3 has 16 amino acids. Germline CDR1 reads MGHRA; CDR2 reads YSYEKL. V dropped 1 base and J dropped 9; count of bases not matched to a gene: 5.

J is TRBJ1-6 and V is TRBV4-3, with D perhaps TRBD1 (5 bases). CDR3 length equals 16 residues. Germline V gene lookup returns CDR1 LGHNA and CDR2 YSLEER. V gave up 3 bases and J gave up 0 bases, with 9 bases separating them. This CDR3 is CASSQTASSYNSPLHF. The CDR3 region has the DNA TGCGCCAGCAGCCAGACAGCGAGCTCCTATAATTCACCCCTCCACTTT.

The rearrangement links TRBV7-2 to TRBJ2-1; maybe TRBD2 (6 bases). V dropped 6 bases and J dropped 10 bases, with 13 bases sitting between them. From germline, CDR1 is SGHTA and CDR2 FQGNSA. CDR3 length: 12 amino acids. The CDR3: CASSTSLHEQFF. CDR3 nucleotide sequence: TGTGCCAGCAGTACTAGCCTACACGAGCAGTTCTTC.

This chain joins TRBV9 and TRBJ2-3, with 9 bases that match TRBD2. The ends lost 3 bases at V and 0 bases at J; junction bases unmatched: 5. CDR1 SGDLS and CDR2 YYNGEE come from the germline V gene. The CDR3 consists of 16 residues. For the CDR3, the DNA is TGTGCCAGCAGCGCCCTAGCGGGAAGAAGCACAGATACGCAGTATTTT. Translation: CASSALAGRSTDTQYF.

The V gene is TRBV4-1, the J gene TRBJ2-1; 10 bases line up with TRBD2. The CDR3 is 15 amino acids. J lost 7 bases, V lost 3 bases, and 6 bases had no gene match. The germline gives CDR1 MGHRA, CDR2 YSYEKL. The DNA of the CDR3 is TGCGCCAGCAGCCATGGACTAGCGGCCCTTAATGAGCAGTTCTTC. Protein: CASSHGLAALNEQFF.

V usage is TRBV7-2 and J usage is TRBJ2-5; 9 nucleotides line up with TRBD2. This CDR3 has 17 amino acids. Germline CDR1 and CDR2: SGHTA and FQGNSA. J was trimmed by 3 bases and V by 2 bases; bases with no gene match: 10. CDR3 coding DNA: TGTGCCAGCAGCTTATTGGGCGGGAGGGCCGCGGAAGAGACCCAGTACTTC. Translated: CASSLLGGRAAEETQYF.